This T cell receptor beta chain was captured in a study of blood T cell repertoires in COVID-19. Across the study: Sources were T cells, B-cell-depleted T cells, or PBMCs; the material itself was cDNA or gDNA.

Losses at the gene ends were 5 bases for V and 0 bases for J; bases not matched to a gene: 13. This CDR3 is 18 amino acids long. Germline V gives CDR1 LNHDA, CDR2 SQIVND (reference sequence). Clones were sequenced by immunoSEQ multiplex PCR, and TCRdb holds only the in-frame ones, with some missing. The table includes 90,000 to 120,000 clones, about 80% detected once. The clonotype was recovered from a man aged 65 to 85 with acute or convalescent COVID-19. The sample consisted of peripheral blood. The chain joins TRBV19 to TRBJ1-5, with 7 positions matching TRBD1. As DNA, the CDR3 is TGTGCCAGTAGTGGACAGGAAAACCGATGGGATAGCAATCAGCCCCAGCATTTT. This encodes CASSGQENRWDSNQPQHF.